This T cell receptor beta chain stems from a study of CD8 T cells in Susac syndrome. Background on the study: Patients with Susac syndrome were therapy-naive, taking corticosteroids, with some also receiving intravenous immunoglobulin, or taking intravenous immunoglobulin alone at the time their blood was drawn. Findings of the study overall: TCR sequencing and HLA analysis covered a relatively small number of individuals.

After extraction with the RNeasy kit, roughly 0.5 to 1 ug of the RNA was reverse transcribed using random hexamers. An immunoSEQ multiplex PCR generated amplified TCR beta CDR3 products spanning 54 Vbeta and 13 Jbeta. TCRdb re-called the immunoSEQ multiplex PCR reads with MiXCR, one entry per CDR3 protein. This table has tens of thousands of distinct CDR3 sequences, 95% appearing once. About this clonotype: Its target is unknown.

From blood CD8+ and CD4+ T cells, TCR beta sequences were generated. This CDR3 has 15 amino acids. This clonotype originated in a human donor with Susac syndrome. Sequencing was performed on CD8+ T cells from PBMCs. The rearrangement links TRBV1 to TRBJ2-7; the table gives TRBD2 as D, unverified against the DNA. TRBV1 is described as a pseudogene. The CDR3 loop reads CTAVSGRTQIYEQYF. CDR3 DNA sequence: TGCACCGCCGTATCGGGGAGGACTCAGATTTACGAGCAGTACTTC.